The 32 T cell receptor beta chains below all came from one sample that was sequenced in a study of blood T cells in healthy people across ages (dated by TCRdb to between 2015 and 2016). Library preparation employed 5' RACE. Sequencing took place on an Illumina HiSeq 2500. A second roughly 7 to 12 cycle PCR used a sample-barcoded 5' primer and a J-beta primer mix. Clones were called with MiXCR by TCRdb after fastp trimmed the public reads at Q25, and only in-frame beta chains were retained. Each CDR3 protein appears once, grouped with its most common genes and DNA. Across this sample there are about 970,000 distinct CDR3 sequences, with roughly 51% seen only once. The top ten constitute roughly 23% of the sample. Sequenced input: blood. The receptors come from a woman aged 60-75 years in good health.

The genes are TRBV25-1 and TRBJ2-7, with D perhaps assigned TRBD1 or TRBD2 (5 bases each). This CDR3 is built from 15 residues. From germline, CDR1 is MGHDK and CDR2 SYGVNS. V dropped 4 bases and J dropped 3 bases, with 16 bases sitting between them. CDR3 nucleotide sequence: TGTGCCAGCAGTGGGGGACCTAATTTTTTCTACGAGCAGTACTTC. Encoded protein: CASSGGPNFFYEQYF.

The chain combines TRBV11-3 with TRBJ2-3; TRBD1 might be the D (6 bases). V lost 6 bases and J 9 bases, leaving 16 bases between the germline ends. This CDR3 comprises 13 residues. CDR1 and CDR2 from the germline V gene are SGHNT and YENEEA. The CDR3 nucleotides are TGTGCCAGCAGATACCATTACAGGGTCACGCAGTATTTT. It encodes CASRYHYRVTQYF.

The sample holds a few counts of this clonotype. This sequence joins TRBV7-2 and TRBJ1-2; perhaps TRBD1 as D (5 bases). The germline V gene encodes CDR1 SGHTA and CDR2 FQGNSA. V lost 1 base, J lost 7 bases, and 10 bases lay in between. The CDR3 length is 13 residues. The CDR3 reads CASSLGQGSGYTF. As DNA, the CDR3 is TGTGCCAGCAGCTTAGGGCAGGGTAGTGGCTACACCTTC.

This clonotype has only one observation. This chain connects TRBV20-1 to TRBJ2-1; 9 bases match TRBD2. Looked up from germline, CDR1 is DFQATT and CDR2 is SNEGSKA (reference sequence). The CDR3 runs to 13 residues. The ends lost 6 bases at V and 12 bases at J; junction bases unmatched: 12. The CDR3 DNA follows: TGCAGTGCCTCGTATAGCGGGAGTACGGGGCAGTTCTTC. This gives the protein CSASYSGSTGQFF.

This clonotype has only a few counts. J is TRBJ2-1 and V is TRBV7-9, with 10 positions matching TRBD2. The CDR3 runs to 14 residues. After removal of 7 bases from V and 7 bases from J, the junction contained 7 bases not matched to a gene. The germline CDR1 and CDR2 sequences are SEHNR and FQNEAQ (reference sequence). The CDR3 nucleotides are TGTGCCAGCAAGGCTAGCGGGAGTAAAAATGAGCAGTTCTTC. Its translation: CASKASGSKNEQFF.

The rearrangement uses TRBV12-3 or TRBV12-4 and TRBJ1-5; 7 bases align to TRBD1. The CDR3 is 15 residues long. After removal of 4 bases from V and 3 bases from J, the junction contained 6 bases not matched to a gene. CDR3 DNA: TGTGCCAGCAGTTACACAGGGGCCCTCAATCAGCCCCAGCATTTT. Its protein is CASSYTGALNQPQHF.

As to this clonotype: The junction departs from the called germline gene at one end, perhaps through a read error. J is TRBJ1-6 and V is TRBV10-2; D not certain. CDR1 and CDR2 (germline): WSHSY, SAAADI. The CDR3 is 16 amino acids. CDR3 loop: CASRVGEGSYNSPLHF. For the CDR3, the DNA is TGCGCCAGCAGGGTCGGGGAAGGCTCCTATAATTCGCCCCTCCACTTT.

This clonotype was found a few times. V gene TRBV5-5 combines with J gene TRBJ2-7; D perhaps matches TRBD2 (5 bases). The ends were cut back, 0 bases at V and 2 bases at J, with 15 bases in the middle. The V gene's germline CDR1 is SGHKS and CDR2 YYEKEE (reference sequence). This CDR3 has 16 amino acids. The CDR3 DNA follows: TGTGCCAGCAGCTTGGATTTTTATGCGGGTCCCTACGAGCAGTACTTC. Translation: CASSLDFYAGPYEQYF. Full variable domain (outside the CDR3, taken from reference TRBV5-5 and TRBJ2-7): DAGVTQSPTHLIKTRGQQVTLRCSPISGHKSVSWYQQVLGQGPQFIFQYYEKEERGRGNFPDRFSARQFPNYSSELNVNALLLGDSALYLCASSLDFYAGPYEQYFGPGTRLTVT.

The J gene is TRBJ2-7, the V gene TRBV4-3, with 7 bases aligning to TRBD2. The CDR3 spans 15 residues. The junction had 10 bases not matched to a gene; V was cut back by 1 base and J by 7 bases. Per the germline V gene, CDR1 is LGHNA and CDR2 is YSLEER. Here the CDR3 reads CASSQVGGGSNEQYF. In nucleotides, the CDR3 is TGCGCCAGCAGCCAAGTGGGAGGCGGGAGCAATGAGCAGTACTTC.

CDR3: CASSSTGQKGQTQYF. The CDR3 coding sequence is TGTGCCAGCAGCTCCACCGGACAGAAGGGGCAGACCCAGTACTTC. The V call is TRBV7-2, the J call TRBJ2-7; tentatively, D is TRBD1 (6 bases). The end of the DNA aligns better with TRBJ2-5, so the J call may be wrong. CDR1 is SGHTA and CDR2 is FQGNSA in the germline V gene. The CDR3 length is 15 residues.

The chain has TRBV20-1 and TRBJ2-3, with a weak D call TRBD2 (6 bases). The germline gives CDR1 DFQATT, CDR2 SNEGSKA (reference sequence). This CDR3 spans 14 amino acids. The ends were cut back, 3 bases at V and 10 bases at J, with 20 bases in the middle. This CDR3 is CSASTTGVRGAQYF. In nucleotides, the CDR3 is TGCAGTGCTAGTACCACAGGAGTGCGGGGTGCGCAGTATTTT.

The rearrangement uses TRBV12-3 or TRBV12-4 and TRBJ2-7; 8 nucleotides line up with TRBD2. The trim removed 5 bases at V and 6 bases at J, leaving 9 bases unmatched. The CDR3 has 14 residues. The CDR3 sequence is CASSPSGLASEQYF. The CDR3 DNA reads TGTGCCAGCAGTCCCTCAGGACTAGCTTCCGAGCAGTACTTC.

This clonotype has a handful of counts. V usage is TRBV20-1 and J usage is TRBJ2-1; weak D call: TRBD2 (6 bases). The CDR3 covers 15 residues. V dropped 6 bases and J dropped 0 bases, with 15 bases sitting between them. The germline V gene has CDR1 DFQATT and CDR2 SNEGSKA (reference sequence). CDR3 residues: CSADGNSGSYNEQFF. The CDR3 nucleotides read TGCAGTGCCGATGGAAATAGCGGCTCCTACAATGAGCAGTTCTTC.

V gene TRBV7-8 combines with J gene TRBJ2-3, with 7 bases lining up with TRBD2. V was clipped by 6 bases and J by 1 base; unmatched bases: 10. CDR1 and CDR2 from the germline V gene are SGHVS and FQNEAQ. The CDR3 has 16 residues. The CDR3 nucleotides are TGTGCCAGCAGTTTCAACGGGAGGTGGGGCACAGATACGCAGTATTTT. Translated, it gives CASSFNGRWGTDTQYF.

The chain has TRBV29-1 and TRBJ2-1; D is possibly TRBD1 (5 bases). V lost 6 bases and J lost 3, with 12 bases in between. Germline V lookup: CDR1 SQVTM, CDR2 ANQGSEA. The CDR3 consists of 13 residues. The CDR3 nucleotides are TGCAGCGTATCAGGGTCAGACTACAATGAGCAGTTCTTC. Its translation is CSVSGSDYNEQFF.

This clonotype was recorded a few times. CDR3: CASSLGIDTQYF. CDR3 sequence (DNA): TGTGCCAGCAGCTTGGGGATAGATACGCAGTATTTT. The V call is TRBV5-5, the J call TRBJ2-3; no definite D call. The CDR3 spans 12 residues. The V and J ends lost 0 bases and 5 bases respectively, with 4 bases between them. The germline CDR1 and CDR2 sequences are SGHKS and YYEKEE (reference sequence).

The CDR3 DNA follows: TGCAGTGCTAGAGGTGACAGGGGGTCCTACGAGCAGTACTTC. Its translation: CSARGDRGSYEQYF. This chain joins TRBV20-1 and TRBJ2-7; 9 bases line up with TRBD1. V shed 1 base, J shed 1 base, and the junction held 2 bases outside the gene matches. The CDR3 sequence is 14 residues long. Germline loops: CDR1 DFQATT, CDR2 SNEGSKA (reference sequence).

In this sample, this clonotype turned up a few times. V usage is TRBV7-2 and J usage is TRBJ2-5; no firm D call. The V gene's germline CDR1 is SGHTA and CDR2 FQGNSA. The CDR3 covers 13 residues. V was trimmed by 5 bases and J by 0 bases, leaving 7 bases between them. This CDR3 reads CASSVGYQETQYF. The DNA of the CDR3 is TGTGCCAGCAGCGTGGGGTACCAAGAGACCCAGTACTTC.

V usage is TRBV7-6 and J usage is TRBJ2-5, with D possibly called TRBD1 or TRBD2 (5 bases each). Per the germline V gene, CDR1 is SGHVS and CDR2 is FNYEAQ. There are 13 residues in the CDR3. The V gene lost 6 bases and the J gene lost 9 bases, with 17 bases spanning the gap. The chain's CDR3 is CASSSIGVGAQYF. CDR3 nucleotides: TGTGCCAGCAGTTCCATTGGCGTGGGGGCCCAGTACTTC. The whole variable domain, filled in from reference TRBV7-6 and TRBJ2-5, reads GAGVSQSPRYKVTKRGQDVALRCDPISGHVSLYWYRQALGQGPEFLTYFNYEAQQDKSGLPNDRFSAERPEGSISTLTIQRTEQRDSAMYRCASSSIGVGAQYFGPGTRLLVL.

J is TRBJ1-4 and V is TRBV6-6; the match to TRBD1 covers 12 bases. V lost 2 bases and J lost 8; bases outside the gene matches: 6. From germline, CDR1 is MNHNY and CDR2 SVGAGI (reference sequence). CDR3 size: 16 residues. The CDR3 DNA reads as TGTGCCAGCAGTTACGGGACAGGGGGCCTCGGGGAAAAACTGTTTTTT. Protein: CASSYGTGGLGEKLFF.

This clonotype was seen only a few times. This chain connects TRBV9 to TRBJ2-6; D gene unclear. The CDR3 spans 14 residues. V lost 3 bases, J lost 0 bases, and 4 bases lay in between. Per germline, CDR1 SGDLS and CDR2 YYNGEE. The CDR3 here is CASSGTSGANVLTF. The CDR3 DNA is TGTGCCAGCAGCGGAACCTCTGGGGCCAACGTCCTGACTTTC.

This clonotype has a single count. The CDR3 here is CSARDDGTYTDTQYF. As DNA, the CDR3 is TGCAGTGCTAGAGATGATGGGACTTACACAGATACGCAGTATTTT. The chain joins TRBV20-1 to TRBJ2-3; tentatively, D is TRBD2 (6 bases). In germline, CDR1 is DFQATT, CDR2 SNEGSKA (reference sequence). The CDR3 has 15 amino acids. The germline V and J ends were trimmed by 0 bases and 2 bases, with 12 bases remaining between them.

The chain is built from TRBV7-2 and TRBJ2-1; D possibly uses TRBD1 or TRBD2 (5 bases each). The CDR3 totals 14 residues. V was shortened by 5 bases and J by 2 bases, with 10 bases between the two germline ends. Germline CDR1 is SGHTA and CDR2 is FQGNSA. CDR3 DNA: TGTGCCAGCAGCGACATGGGACCCTACAATGAGCAGTTCTTC. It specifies CASSDMGPYNEQFF.

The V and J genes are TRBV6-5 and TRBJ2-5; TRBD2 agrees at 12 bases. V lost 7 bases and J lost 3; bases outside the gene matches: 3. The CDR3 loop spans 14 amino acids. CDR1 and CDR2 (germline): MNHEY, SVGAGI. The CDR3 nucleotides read TGTGCCAGCAACCCTAGCGGGAGGGAAGAGACCCAGTACTTC. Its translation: CASNPSGREETQYF.

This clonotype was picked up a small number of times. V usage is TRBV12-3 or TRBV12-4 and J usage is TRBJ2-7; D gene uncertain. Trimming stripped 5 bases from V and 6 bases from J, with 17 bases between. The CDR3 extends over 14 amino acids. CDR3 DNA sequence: TGTGCCAGCAGTCCCGAGCTAGTGGTCATCGAGCAGTACTTC. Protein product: CASSPELVVIEQYF.

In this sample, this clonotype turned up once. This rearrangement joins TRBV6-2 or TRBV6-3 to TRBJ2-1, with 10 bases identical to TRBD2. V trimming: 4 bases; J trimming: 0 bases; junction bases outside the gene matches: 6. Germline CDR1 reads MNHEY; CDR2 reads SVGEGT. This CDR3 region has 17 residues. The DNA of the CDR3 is TGTGCCAGCAGTTCTCCCTCTAGCGGGGGCTCCTACAATGAGCAGTTCTTC. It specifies CASSSPSSGGSYNEQFF.

CDR3 in amino acids: CAIGVRGDGEQFF. The CDR3 region has the DNA TGTGCCATCGGGGTGCGGGGCGACGGTGAGCAGTTCTTC. The J gene is TRBJ2-1, the V gene TRBV10-3; maybe TRBD2 (6 bases). This CDR3 is 13 amino acids long. Trimming took off 8 bases at V and 9 bases at J, with 17 bases between the two ends. Germline V CDR1 and CDR2: ENHRY, SYGVKD.

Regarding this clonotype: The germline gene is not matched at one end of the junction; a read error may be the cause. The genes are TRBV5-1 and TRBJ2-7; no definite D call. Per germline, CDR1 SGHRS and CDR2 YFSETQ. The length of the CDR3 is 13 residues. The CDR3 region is CVSSLALSYEQYF. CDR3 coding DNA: TGCGTCAGCAGCTTGGCGCTTTCCTACGAGCAGTACTTC. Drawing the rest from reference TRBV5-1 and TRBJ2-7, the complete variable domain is KAGVTQTPRYLIKTRGQQVTLSCSPISGHRSVSWYQQTPGQGLQFLFEYFSETQRNKGNFPGRFSGRQFSNSRSEMNVSTLELGDSALYLCVSSLALSYEQYFGPGTRLTVT.

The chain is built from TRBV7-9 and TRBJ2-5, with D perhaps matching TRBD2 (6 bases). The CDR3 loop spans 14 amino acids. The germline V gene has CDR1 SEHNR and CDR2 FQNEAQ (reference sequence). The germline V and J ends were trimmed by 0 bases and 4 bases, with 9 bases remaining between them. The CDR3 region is CASSLAGRLETQYF. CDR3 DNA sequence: TGTGCCAGCAGCTTAGCCGGGAGACTAGAGACCCAGTACTTC.

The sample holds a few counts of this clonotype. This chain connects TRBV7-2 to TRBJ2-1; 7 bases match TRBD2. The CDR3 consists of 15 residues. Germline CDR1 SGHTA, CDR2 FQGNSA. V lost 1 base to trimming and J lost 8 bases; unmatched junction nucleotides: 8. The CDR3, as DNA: TGTGCCAGCAGCTTAGAAGGGCGGGAGATAGATGAGCAGTTCTTC. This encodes CASSLEGREIDEQFF.

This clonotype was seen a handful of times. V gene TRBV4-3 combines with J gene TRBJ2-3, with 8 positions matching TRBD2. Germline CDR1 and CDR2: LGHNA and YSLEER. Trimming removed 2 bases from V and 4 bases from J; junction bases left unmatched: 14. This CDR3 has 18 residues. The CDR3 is CASSQYKLAGTAADTQYF. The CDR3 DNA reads TGCGCCAGCAGCCAATATAAGCTAGCGGGTACAGCTGCAGATACGCAGTATTTT.

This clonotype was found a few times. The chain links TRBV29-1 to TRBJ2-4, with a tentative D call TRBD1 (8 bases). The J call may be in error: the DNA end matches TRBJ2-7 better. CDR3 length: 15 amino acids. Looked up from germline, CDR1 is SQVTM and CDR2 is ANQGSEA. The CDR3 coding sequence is TGCAGCGCATGGGGGGGAGTTCCAGGGGGCCACGAGCAGTACTTC. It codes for CSAWGGVPGGHEQYF.